This TCR beta chain was identified during a study of identical twins (dated by TCRdb to the mid-2010s). With respect to the entire study: The study deep-sequenced TCR alpha and beta repertoires from monozygotic twins, unrelated adults of various ages and cord blood to test whether fetal clonotypes persist. To rule out contamination, replicate twin experiments were performed at different times with different library preparation protocols.

The library came from 5' RACE. Sequenced using an Illumina HiSeq 2000. Template switching introduced a universal primer binding site; the final cDNA contained a unique molecular identifier, enabling accurate counting of TCR cDNA molecules. Specific primers in the conserved constant-segment region were used to synthesize first-strand cDNA for TCR alpha and beta chains. To control for contamination, each cDNA library was double barcoded with a SMART-Mk sample barcode plus Illumina barcodes. Two successive PCR steps introduced TruSeq adapter sequences along with Illumina sample barcodes. Sequencing of the TCR alpha and beta cDNA libraries was done on the Illumina HiSeq platform using custom primers. In the paper's pipeline: Raw reads were processed with MiGEC to extract unique molecular identifiers, and MiXCR was used to determine CDR3 positions. Recombination models were inferred per individual with the repgenHMM and IGoR tools using an EM algorithm. Shared clonotypes were analyzed with the tcR package in R, and sharing was normalized by the product of cloneset sizes. Out-of-frame nonproductive sequences were analyzed to study raw recombination free of thymic and clonal selection effects. TCRdb cleaned the public reads at Q25 with fastp, built clones with MiXCR and kept in-frame beta chains. Each record represents a unique CDR3 protein, reported with the most common genes and DNA among its rows. In this record, the V and J calls reflect TCRdb's handling and not the investigators' own analysis. For this sample there are 450,000 to 600,000 distinct CDR3 sequences; 20% to 25% appear just once. 0.48% of the sample is taken by the ten largest.

All donors were healthy Caucasians. Three pairs of female monozygotic twins, all aged 18 to 29 years, were included in the twin cohort. Positive isolation kits from Invitrogen were used to isolate CD4+ and CD8+ T cell populations. Worth noting for this clonotype: Its antigen is currently not known. There are no base qualities to consult, and no much larger clone falls within one base.

The V and J ends are trimmed by 6 bases and 6 bases, leaving 12 bases between them. The CDR3 sequence holds 13 residues, the cysteine and phenylalanine included. The only DNA kept is the CDR3, 39 bases in frame from the first base. In the germline V gene, CDR1 corresponds to SNHLY and CDR2 to FYNNEI. Results the study describes overall, beyond this receptor: Compared with coincidental sharing between unrelated individuals, out-of-frame TCR alpha sequences shared between twins had an excess of sequences with low generation probability. Fewer insertions were carried by abundant cord blood beta clonotypes; a weaker similar trend was observed in young adult naive repertoires, while no such trend was observed in memory repertoires. Zero-insertion analyses could be partly confounded by invariant T cells such as MAIT and iNKT, though diverse VJ usage argued against such confounding for most clonotypes. The excess sharing between twins in beta out-of-frame sequences was weaker because fewer shared sequences reduced the signal-to-noise ratio. In monozygotic twins, recombination models systematically underestimated out-of-frame TCR alpha sharing, but the models matched the sharing seen between unrelated individuals. Because the same donors could not be followed over many years, the conclusions relied on cross-sectional statistical analysis.

These records were also assigned to another study, of yellow fever vaccine responses in identical twins. The second investigation adds: According to the authors, in identical twins the way T cells responded to vaccination appeared partly convergent and partly personalized. In the study, vaccine-responding T cell clones were precisely tracked in identical twins.

This TCR was sampled from a woman under 30 in good health. The sequence links TRBV2 to TRBJ2-1; a confident D gene designation cannot be given. Sequenced: CD4+ T cells sorted from blood. In nucleotides, the sequence is TGTGCCAGCAGCATACGGGCTAGCAATGAGCAGTTCTTC. It specifies CASSIRASNEQFF.